The 20 T cell receptor beta chains presented below share a single source sample, sequenced in a study of shared clonotypes between healthy human individuals. Only in-frame clones appear in the TCRdb table, and some are missing; sequencing was by immunoSEQ multiplex PCR. The table lists roughly 300,000 clones, 73% of them singletons, with more than 9% in the top ten. Material for sequencing was memory CD4+ T cells sorted from blood. The subset: CD45RA-negative fraction. All receptors derive from a man in his thirties or forties in good health.

V and J are TRBV5-6 and TRBJ2-3; 10 bases agree with TRBD2. The V and J ends lost 0 bases and 5 bases, in that order; junction bases with no gene match: 9. Germline lookup yields CDR1 SGHDT and CDR2 YYEEEE. The CDR3 spans 17 residues. The CDR3 here is CASSLAGTSDRGDTQYF. Here the CDR3 DNA reads TGTGCCAGCAGCTTGGCCGGGACTAGCGACCGGGGAGATACGCAGTATTTT.

The J gene is TRBJ2-3, the V gene TRBV7-9; 8 positions match TRBD2. V shed 5 bases and J 0 bases; nucleotides not matched to a gene: 7. CDR3 length: 16 amino acids. CDR1 is SEHNR, CDR2 FQNEAQ, per germline (reference sequence). CDR3 sequence reads: CASSPGLAVSTDTQYF. Here the CDR3 DNA reads TGTGCCAGCAGCCCTGGACTAGCAGTGAGCACAGATACGCAGTATTTT.

The chain uses TRBV10-3 and TRBJ1-2, with 7 bases fitting TRBD1. The J segment lost 5 bases and the V segment lost 6 bases, leaving 12 bases of the junction unmatched. This CDR3 has 15 amino acids. Looked up from germline, CDR1 is ENHRY and CDR2 is SYGVKD. The CDR3, as DNA: TGTGCCATCAGGCCACGGGGGACAGCAGATTATGGCTACACCTTC. Translation: CAIRPRGTADYGYTF.

The rearrangement joins TRBV5-1 to TRBJ2-3; possible D gene TRBD1, 6 bases. The CDR3 contains 14 residues. The ends were cut back, 4 bases at V and 6 bases at J, with 15 bases in the middle. Per the germline V gene, CDR1 is SGHRS and CDR2 is YFSETQ. The CDR3 sequence: CASSEGGTLDTQYF. CDR3 coding DNA: TGCGCCAGCAGCGAAGGGGGAACTTTGGATACGCAGTATTTT.

The chain recombines TRBV5-1 with TRBJ1-2; 7 bases match TRBD1. The CDR3 extends over 15 amino acids. Germline lookup yields CDR1 SGHRS and CDR2 YFSETQ. V was clipped by 2 bases and J by 4 bases; unmatched bases: 8. The CDR3 loop reads CASSFTGAGGYGYTF. CDR3 DNA sequence: TGCGCCAGCAGCTTTACAGGGGCGGGCGGCTATGGCTACACCTTC.

The V call is TRBV28, the J call TRBJ2-7; possible D gene TRBD1, 5 bases. The CDR3 is 14 residues long. The germline gives CDR1 MDHEN, CDR2 SYDVKM. The CDR3 DNA is TGTGCTACAGCTTTCCCCGGACAAGCGTACGAGCAGTACTTC. It is translated as CATAFPGQAYEQYF.

V is TRBV25-1 and J is TRBJ1-2; D is perhaps TRBD1 (6 bases). The CDR3 is 13 residues long. V was cut by 6 bases and J by 2 bases, with 10 bases left in between. The germline CDR1 and CDR2 sequences are MGHDK and SYGVNS. The CDR3 region is CASSRTENYGYTF. The CDR3 nucleotides are TGTGCCAGCAGCCGGACAGAGAACTATGGCTACACCTTC.

V gene TRBV7-2 combines with J gene TRBJ1-1; 12 nucleotides agree with TRBD1. The CDR3 covers 19 residues. Germline V gene data show CDR1 as SGHTA and CDR2 as FQGNSA. The J segment lost 1 base and the V segment lost 3 bases, leaving 12 bases of the junction unmatched. The CDR3: CASSLPVSRDRGPNTEAFF. DNA of the CDR3: TGTGCCAGCAGCTTGCCAGTGTCCCGGGACAGGGGGCCGAACACTGAAGCTTTCTTT.

The rearrangement links TRBV5-1 to TRBJ2-5, with D maybe TRBD2 (5 bases). The CDR3 is 16 amino acids. Trimming removed 4 bases from V and 0 bases from J, with 16 bases in between. Germline loops: CDR1 SGHRS, CDR2 YFSETQ. CDR3 bases: TGCGCCAGCAGCCGCGTGGGAGCGACAAACCAAGAGACCCAGTACTTC. The encoded protein is CASSRVGATNQETQYF.

J is TRBJ2-6 and V is TRBV5-1; 8 bases are shared with TRBD2. The germline gives CDR1 SGHRS, CDR2 YFSETQ. V trimming: 8 bases; J trimming: 4 bases; junction bases outside the gene matches: 23. This CDR3 spans 20 amino acids. CDR3 region: CARSPVKRGPSISGANVLTF. CDR3 in DNA: TGCGCCAGAAGCCCTGTAAAGCGGGGGCCTTCCATCTCCGGGGCCAACGTCCTGACTTTC.

V usage is TRBV2 and J usage is TRBJ2-7, with TRBD1 matching over 7 bases. This CDR3 has 13 amino acids. Germline values: CDR1 SNHLY, CDR2 FYNNEI. Unmatched junction bases numbered 6, after V lost 7 bases and J lost 3 bases. CDR3 residues: CASILDRDYEQYF. Here the CDR3 DNA reads TGTGCCAGCATCCTTGACAGGGACTACGAGCAGTACTTC.

The chain is built from TRBV7-2 and TRBJ1-1; 9 bases align to TRBD1. The CDR3 totals 15 residues. V trimming: 2 bases; J trimming: 11 bases; junction bases outside the gene matches: 12. Germline V CDR1 and CDR2: SGHTA, FQGNSA. CDR3 DNA sequence: TGTGCCAGCAGCTTATTAGGGACAGGGTCATATTTGGCTTTCTTT. It encodes CASSLLGTGSYLAFF.

This clone was seen once. Since a much larger clone is just one base distant, this may be a read error. This rearrangement joins TRBV10-2 to TRBJ2-1, with 7 bases fitting TRBD2. Germline trimming cut 5 bases from V and 7 bases from J; bases unmatched to any gene: 8. The CDR3 spans 14 residues. CDR1 and CDR2 from the germline V gene are WSHSY and SAAADI. CDR3: CASSKWTRSNEQFF. The CDR3 coding sequence is TGCGCCAGCAGTAAGTGGACTAGGTCGAATGAGCAGTTCTTC.

The chain uses TRBV2 and TRBJ1-1; unclear D gene. The ends were cut back, 4 bases at V and 0 bases at J, with 3 bases in the middle. The CDR3 covers 12 residues. Germline V gene sequence: CDR1 SNHLY, CDR2 FYNNEI. For the CDR3, the DNA is TGTGCCAGCAGTGTCTTGAACACTGAAGCTTTCTTT. This translates into CASSVLNTEAFF.

The chain couples TRBV7-2 to TRBJ2-1; 9 nucleotides line up with TRBD2. This CDR3 has 16 residues. Germline CDR1 and CDR2: SGHTA and FQGNSA. V shed 5 bases and J 3 bases; nucleotides not matched to a gene: 8. CDR3 sequence (DNA): TGTGCCAGCAGCCCACCTAGCGGGGTCAACTACAATGAGCAGTTCTTC. Protein: CASSPPSGVNYNEQFF.

The chain uses TRBV25-1 and TRBJ2-1; perhaps TRBD2 as D (6 bases). In germline, CDR1 is MGHDK, CDR2 SYGVNS. V was cut by 6 bases and J by 4 bases, with 22 bases left in between. The CDR3 is made up of 17 amino acids. CDR3 amino acids: CASSYGRETLLYNEQFF. The CDR3 DNA is TGTGCCAGCAGCTACGGACGGGAGACCCTACTTTACAATGAGCAGTTCTTC.

This sequence joins TRBV5-5 and TRBJ1-2, with TRBD1 as a possible D gene (6 bases). The length of the CDR3 is 16 residues. Trimming left V 4 bases short and J 5 bases short, with 21 bases between. Germline assignment: CDR1 SGHKS and CDR2 YYEKEE (reference sequence). The CDR3: CASSATGNPLFYGYTF. CDR3 in DNA: TGTGCCAGCAGCGCCACAGGGAATCCGCTTTTTTATGGCTACACCTTC.

The chain employs TRBV28 and TRBJ1-5, with 9 bases matching TRBD1. The CDR3 runs to 14 residues. Looked up from germline, CDR1 is MDHEN and CDR2 is SYDVKM. The trim removed 6 bases at V and 8 bases at J, leaving 8 bases unmatched. CDR3 residues: CASRNYRGLEPQHF. Here the CDR3 DNA reads TGTGCCAGCAGAAACTACAGGGGGCTGGAGCCCCAGCATTTT.

This rearrangement joins TRBV5-1 to TRBJ1-5; the match to TRBD1 covers 9 bases. J was trimmed by 6 bases and V by 3 bases; bases with no gene match: 13. Germline CDR1 and CDR2: SGHRS and YFSETQ. The CDR3 runs 17 residues. Here the CDR3 DNA reads TGCGCCAGCAGCTCACACGCACCGGGACAGGGCGTTCAGCCCCAGCATTTT. Amino acids: CASSSHAPGQGVQPQHF.

The rearrangement joins TRBV6-1 to TRBJ2-3, with 11 bases identical to TRBD2. V lost 2 bases to trimming and J lost 4 bases; unmatched junction nucleotides: 11. The CDR3 sequence is 18 residues long. The germline gives CDR1 MNHNS, CDR2 SASEGT. The CDR3 loop is CASSETGGLAGGADTQYF. The CDR3 DNA follows: TGTGCCAGCAGTGAAACGGGAGGGCTAGCGGGAGGAGCAGATACGCAGTATTTT.